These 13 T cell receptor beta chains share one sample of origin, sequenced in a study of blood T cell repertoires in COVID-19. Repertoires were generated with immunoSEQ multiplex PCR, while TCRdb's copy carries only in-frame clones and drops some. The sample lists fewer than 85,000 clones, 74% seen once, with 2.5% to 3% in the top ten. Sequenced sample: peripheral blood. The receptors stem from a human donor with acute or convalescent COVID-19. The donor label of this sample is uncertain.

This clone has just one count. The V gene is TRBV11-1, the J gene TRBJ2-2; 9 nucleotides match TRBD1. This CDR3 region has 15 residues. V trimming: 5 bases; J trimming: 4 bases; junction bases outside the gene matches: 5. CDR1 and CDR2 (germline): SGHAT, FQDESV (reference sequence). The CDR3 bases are TGTGCCAGCAGCCGGACAGGGGCTGGCACCGGGGAGCTGTTTTTT. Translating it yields CASSRTGAGTGELFF.

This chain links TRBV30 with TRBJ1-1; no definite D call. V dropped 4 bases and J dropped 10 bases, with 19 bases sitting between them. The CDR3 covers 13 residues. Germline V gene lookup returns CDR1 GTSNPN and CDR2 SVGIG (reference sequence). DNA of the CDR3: TGTGCCTGGACCCCCGGTGGAGTCGCAAGAGCTTTCTTT. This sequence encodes CAWTPGGVARAFF.

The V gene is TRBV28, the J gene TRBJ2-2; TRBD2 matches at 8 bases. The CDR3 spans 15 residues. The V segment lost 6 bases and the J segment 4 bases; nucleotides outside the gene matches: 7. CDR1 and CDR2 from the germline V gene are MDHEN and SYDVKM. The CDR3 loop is CASRLAGIGTGELFF. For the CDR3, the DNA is TGTGCCAGCAGATTAGCGGGGATAGGCACCGGGGAGCTGTTTTTT. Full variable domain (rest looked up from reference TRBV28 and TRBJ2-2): DVKVTQSSRYLVKRTGEKVFLECVQDMDHENMFWYRQDPGLGLRLIYFSYDVKMKEKGDIPEGYSVSREKKERFSLILESASTNQTSMYLCASRLAGIGTGELFFGEGSRLTVL.

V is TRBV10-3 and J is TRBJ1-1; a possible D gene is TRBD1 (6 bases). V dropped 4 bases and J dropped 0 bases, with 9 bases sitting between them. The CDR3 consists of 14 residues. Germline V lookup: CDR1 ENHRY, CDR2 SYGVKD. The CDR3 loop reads CAISGTGLNTEAFF. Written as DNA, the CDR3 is TGTGCCATCAGTGGTACAGGGTTGAACACTGAAGCTTTCTTT.

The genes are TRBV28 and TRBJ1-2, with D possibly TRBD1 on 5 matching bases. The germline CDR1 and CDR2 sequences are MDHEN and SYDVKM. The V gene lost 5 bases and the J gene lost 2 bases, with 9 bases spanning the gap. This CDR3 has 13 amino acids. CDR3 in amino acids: CASSRPGNYGYTF. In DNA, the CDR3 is TGTGCCAGCAGTCGGCCAGGGAACTATGGCTACACCTTC.

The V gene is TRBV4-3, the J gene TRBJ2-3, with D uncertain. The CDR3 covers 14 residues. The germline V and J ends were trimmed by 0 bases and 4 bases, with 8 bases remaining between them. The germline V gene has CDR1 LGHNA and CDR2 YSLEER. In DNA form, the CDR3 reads TGCGCCAGCAGCCAAGATATAGTTTCAGATACGCAGTATTTT. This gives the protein CASSQDIVSDTQYF.

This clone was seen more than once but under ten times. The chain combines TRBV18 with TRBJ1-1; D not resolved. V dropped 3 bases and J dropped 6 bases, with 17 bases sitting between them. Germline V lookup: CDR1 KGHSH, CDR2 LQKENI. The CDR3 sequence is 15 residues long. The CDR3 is CASSPSGIKESEAFF. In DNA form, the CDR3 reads TGTGCCAGCTCACCGTCGGGGATTAAGGAATCTGAAGCTTTCTTT.

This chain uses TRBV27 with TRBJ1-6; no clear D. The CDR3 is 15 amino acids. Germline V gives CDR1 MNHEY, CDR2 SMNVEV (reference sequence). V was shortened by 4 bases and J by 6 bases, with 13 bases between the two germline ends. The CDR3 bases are TGTGCCAGCAGTTCGAGGGATCGGGCTAATTCACCCCTCCACTTT. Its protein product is CASSSRDRANSPLHF.

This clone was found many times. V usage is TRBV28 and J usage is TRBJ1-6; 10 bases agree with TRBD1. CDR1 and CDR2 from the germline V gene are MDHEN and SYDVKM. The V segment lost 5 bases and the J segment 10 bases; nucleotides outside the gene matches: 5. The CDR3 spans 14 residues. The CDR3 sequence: CASSGTGVGSPLHF. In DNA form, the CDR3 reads TGTGCCAGCAGTGGGACAGGGGTAGGGTCACCCCTCCACTTT.

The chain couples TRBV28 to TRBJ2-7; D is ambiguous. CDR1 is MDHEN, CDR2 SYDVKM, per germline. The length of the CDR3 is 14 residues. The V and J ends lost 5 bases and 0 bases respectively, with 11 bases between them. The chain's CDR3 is CASSTSLSSYEQYV. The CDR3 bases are TGTGCCAGCAGTACAAGTCTCAGCTCCTACGAGCAGTACGTC.

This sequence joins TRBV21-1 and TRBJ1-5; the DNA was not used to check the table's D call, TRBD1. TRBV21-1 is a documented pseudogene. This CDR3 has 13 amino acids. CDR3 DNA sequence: TGTGCCAGCAGCCAGGGCGGTGGTCAGCCCCAGCATTTT. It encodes CASSQGGGQPQHF.

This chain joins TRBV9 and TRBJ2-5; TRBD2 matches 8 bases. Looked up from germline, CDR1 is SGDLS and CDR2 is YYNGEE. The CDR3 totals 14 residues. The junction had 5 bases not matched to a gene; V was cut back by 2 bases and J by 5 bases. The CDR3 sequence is CASSVGGAEETQYF. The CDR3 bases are TGTGCCAGCAGCGTCGGGGGGGCTGAGGAGACCCAGTACTTC.

This CDR3 is CARSLSGRLTEAFF. Written as DNA, the CDR3 is TGTGCCAGAAGCTTAAGTGGGAGGTTAACTGAAGCTTTCTTT. The chain uses TRBV5-3 and TRBJ1-1; D remains unclear. Being an ORF, TRBV5-3 has a function that is uncertain. CDR3 length equals 14 residues. The V end was cut by 2 bases, the J end by 5 bases, with 13 bases between.